Shown below are 17 T cell receptor beta chains from a single sample sequenced in a study of T cell responses to AZD1222 COVID-19 vaccine. TCRdb's table, derived via immunoSEQ multiplex PCR, lists solely in-frame clones and lacks some. The sample shows about 39,000 clones, around 90% of them seen only once. This sample comprised peripheral blood, obtained 28 days after the second dose of the MenACWY control vaccine. Receptors were obtained from an adult who received the MenACWY meningococcal vaccine as a control.

J is TRBJ1-5 and V is TRBV28; D not resolved. CDR3 length equals 12 residues. V shed 5 bases and J shed 7 bases, with 9 bases lying between them. CDR1 and CDR2 (germline): MDHEN, SYDVKM. CDR3 sequence reads: CASSLKRQPQHF. CDR3 nucleotide sequence: TGTGCCAGCAGTCTTAAGAGGCAGCCCCAGCATTTT.

The rearrangement links TRBV5-6 to TRBJ1-1; D remains ambiguous. Trimming removed 0 bases at V and 8 bases at J, with 11 bases between. The CDR3 totals 13 residues. CDR1 and CDR2 (germline): SGHDT, YYEEEE. CDR3 amino acids: CASSLVTGLEAFF. In DNA form, the CDR3 reads TGTGCCAGCAGCTTGGTCACCGGGCTGGAAGCTTTCTTT. Together with reference TRBV5-6 and TRBJ1-1, the CDR3 gives the full variable domain: DAGVTQSPTHLIKTRGQQVTLRCSPKSGHDTVSWYQQALGQGPQFIFQYYEEEERQRGNFPDRFSGHQFPNYSSELNVNALLLGDSALYLCASSLVTGLEAFFGQGTRLTVV.

Comment on this clone: Germline is not matched at one junction end, which may reflect a read error. The CDR3 DNA follows: TGTGCCAGCAGATTAGAGGCGACAGTGAGGTTCACTGAAGCTTTCTTT. Translating gives CASRLEATVRFTEAFF. The rearrangement links TRBV7-2 to TRBJ1-1, with D possibly TRBD1 on 5 matching bases. Germline lookup yields CDR1 SGHTA and CDR2 FQGNSA. CDR3 length: 16 amino acids.

The V call is TRBV10-3, the J call TRBJ2-2; 13 bases align to TRBD2. Looked up from germline, CDR1 is ENHRY and CDR2 is SYGVKD. The CDR3 length is 18 residues. V lost 3 bases and J lost 0; bases outside the gene matches: 4. The CDR3 sequence: CAISDPGLAGANTGELFF. CDR3 DNA: TGTGCCATCAGTGACCCCGGACTAGCGGGAGCGAACACCGGGGAGCTGTTTTTT.

This sequence joins TRBV5-1 and TRBJ2-7; 7 bases align to TRBD1. There are 16 residues in the CDR3. The germline V gene has CDR1 SGHRS and CDR2 YFSETQ. V dropped 0 bases and J dropped 2; count of bases not matched to a gene: 8. The CDR3 DNA reads TGCGCCAGCAGCTTGGCCAGGGCAGGGGGAACCTACGAGCAGTACTTC. Protein product: CASSLARAGGTYEQYF. The full variable domain, rest sourced from reference TRBV5-1 and TRBJ2-7, is KAGVTQTPRYLIKTRGQQVTLSCSPISGHRSVSWYQQTPGQGLQFLFEYFSETQRNKGNFPGRFSGRQFSNSRSEMNVSTLELGDSALYLCASSLARAGGTYEQYFGPGTRLTVT.

This clone was seen just once. The chain joins TRBV7-3 to TRBJ1-6; a possible D gene is TRBD1 (6 bases). Germline lookup yields CDR1 SGHTA and CDR2 FQGTGA. The length of the CDR3 is 14 residues. V lost 6 bases and J 7 bases, leaving 13 bases between the germline ends. The CDR3 here is CASSSGGGNSPLHF. The CDR3 DNA follows: TGTGCCAGCAGTTCCGGGGGCGGGAATTCACCCCTCCACTTT. The full variable domain, with the rest looked up from reference TRBV7-3 and TRBJ1-6, is GAGVSQTPSNKVTEKGKYVELRCDPISGHTALYWYRQSLGQGPEFLIYFQGTGAADDSGLPNDRFFAVRPEGSVSTLKIQRTERGDSAVYLCASSSGGGNSPLHFGNGTRLTVT.

The J gene is TRBJ2-2, the V gene TRBV11-2; the D is unclear. The CDR3 totals 13 residues. The germline V gene has CDR1 SGHAT and CDR2 FQNNGV. Trimming took off 3 bases at V and 6 bases at J, with 8 bases between the two ends. This chain's CDR3 is CASSLAGPGELFF. The CDR3 DNA sequence: TGTGCCAGCAGCTTGGCCGGACCCGGGGAGCTGTTTTTT.

V and J are TRBV7-9 and TRBJ1-3; D gene ambiguous. With 5 bases removed from V and 2 bases from J, the gap between germline ends came to 4 bases. CDR1 SEHNR and CDR2 FQNEAQ come from the germline V gene (reference sequence). This CDR3 spans 12 amino acids. CDR3: CASSPAGNTIYF. In DNA, the CDR3 is TGTGCCAGCAGCCCGGCTGGAAACACCATATATTTT.

This chain uses TRBV18 with TRBJ2-3; unclear D gene. The V end lost 0 bases, the J end lost 3 bases, and 16 bases lay between the germline ends. From germline, CDR1 is KGHSH and CDR2 LQKENI. The CDR3 covers 17 residues. CDR3 in DNA: TGTGCCAGCTCACCACCCCAATGGTGGACCAGAACAGATACGCAGTATTTT. Translation gives CASSPPQWWTRTDTQYF.

The chain links TRBV9 to TRBJ2-7, with D perhaps matching TRBD2 (5 bases). This CDR3 has 15 residues. Germline loops: CDR1 SGDLS, CDR2 YYNGEE. V was trimmed by 0 bases and J by 3 bases, leaving 13 bases between them. The CDR3 loop is CASSVGVRDVYEQYF. The CDR3 region has the DNA TGTGCCAGCAGCGTAGGGGTGAGGGATGTCTACGAGCAGTACTTC.

This chain connects TRBV5-1 to TRBJ2-7; possibly TRBD1 for D (5 bases). V was trimmed by 0 bases and J by 2 bases, leaving 6 bases between them. The CDR3 is 13 amino acids. Per the germline V gene, CDR1 is SGHRS and CDR2 is YFSETQ. The CDR3 loop is CASSLVGPYEQYF. As DNA, the CDR3 is TGCGCCAGCAGCTTGGTGGGGCCCTACGAGCAGTACTTC.

This clone came up once. The rearrangement uses TRBV2 and TRBJ2-1; TRBD1 aligns across 7 bases. Looked up from germline, CDR1 is SNHLY and CDR2 is FYNNEI. V lost 3 bases to trimming and J lost 7 bases; unmatched junction nucleotides: 6. The CDR3 has 14 residues. The CDR3 DNA follows: TGTGCCAGCAGTGACCTCGAGGGGGCTAATGAGCAGTTCTTC. This gives the protein CASSDLEGANEQFF.

The J gene is TRBJ2-2, the V gene TRBV6-5, with 9 bases aligning to TRBD1. Germline loops: CDR1 MNHEY, CDR2 SVGAGI. V was clipped by 6 bases and J by 5 bases; unmatched bases: 7. The CDR3 extends over 15 amino acids. In DNA, the CDR3 is TGTGCCAGCAGCCTATACAGGGGGCCGACCGGGGAGCTGTTTTTT. Amino acid sequence: CASSLYRGPTGELFF.

The chain combines TRBV27 with TRBJ2-7; no definite D call. V lost 0 bases, J lost 6 bases, and 6 bases lay in between. Looked up from germline, CDR1 is MNHEY and CDR2 is SMNVEV (reference sequence). This CDR3 has 12 amino acids. The CDR3: CASSLSPREQYF. The CDR3 bases are TGTGCCAGCAGTTTATCCCCCCGCGAGCAGTACTTC.

The chain carries TRBV20-1 and TRBJ1-1; possible D gene TRBD1, 5 bases. Deletions cut 6 bases from V and 7 bases from J, with 12 bases between. The CDR3 loop spans 11 amino acids. Germline V gene lookup returns CDR1 DFQATT and CDR2 SNEGSKA (reference sequence). The CDR3 is CSAGLLFEAFF. The CDR3 nucleotides are TGCAGTGCGGGACTACTATTTGAAGCTTTCTTT.

V gene TRBV5-5 combines with J gene TRBJ1-3; TRBD1 agrees at 10 bases. Trimming at V came to 5 bases and at J to 4 bases, leaving 3 bases not matched to a gene. Per germline, CDR1 SGHKS and CDR2 YYEKEE (reference sequence). The CDR3 contains 14 residues. This CDR3 is CASRPTGGGNTIYF. The CDR3 bases are TGTGCCAGCAGACCGACAGGGGGCGGAAACACCATATATTTT.

The rearrangement uses TRBV5-1 and TRBJ2-6; unclear D gene. The CDR3 length is 15 residues. The germline CDR1 and CDR2 sequences are SGHRS and YFSETQ. Trimming removed 2 bases at V and 3 bases at J, with 9 bases between. The CDR3 region is CASSFQDVGANVLTF. The CDR3 DNA follows: TGCGCCAGCAGCTTCCAGGACGTTGGGGCCAACGTCCTGACTTTC.